This T cell receptor beta chain was observed in a study of beta chain features in type 1 diabetes. Expressed TCRB transcripts were sequenced after all isolated RNA was converted to cDNA. The method was immunoSEQ multiplex PCR; TCRdb's version includes in-frame clones alone and lacks a portion of them. Here the sample spans fewer than 650,000 clones, 15% to 18% being singletons. Central memory, naive, regulatory and stem cell-like memory CD4+ cells were sorted by CD45RO/CCR7/CD25/CD127/CD95/CD27. Findings and caveats of the study: Naive, central memory and Treg TCRB repertoires seemed to resemble each other more closely in patients than they did in healthy donors. Shorter templates might be favored by PCR, and equally so in patients and in controls. In these data, an HLA type influence on TCRB rearrangement remained unresolved.

In its sample, this clone was seen a few times. What it binds is unknown. This TCR came from a man aged 18 to 30 in good health. Sample: naive CD4+ T cells from blood.

The CDR3, as DNA: TGTGCCACCCAGAAGGAAAGGCATGCCTACACCTTC. Translated, it gives CATQKERHAYTF. The chain recombines TRBV28 with TRBJ1-2, with D hard to call. Trimming removed 10 bases from V and 10 bases from J, with 19 bases in between. Germline CDR1 and CDR2: MDHEN and SYDVKM. The CDR3 covers 12 residues.